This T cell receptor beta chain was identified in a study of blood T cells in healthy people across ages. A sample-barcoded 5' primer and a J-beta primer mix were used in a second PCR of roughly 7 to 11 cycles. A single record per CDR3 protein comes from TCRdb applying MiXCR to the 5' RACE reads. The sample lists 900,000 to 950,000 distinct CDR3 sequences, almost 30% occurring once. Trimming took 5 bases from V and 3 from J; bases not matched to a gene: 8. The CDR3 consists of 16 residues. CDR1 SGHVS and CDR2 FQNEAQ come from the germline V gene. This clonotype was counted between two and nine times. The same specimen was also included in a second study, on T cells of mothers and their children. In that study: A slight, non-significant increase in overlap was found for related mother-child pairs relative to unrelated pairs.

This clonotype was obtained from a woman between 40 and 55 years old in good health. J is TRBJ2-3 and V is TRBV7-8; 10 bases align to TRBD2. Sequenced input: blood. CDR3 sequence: CASSQTSGGVTDTQYF. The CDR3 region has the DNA TGTGCCAGCAGCCAGACCAGCGGGGGGGTGACAGATACGCAGTATTTT.